Described below is a single T cell receptor (beta chain) sequence and its context. Its antigen specificity is not known. Base qualities are missing; no much larger clone stands one base away. This specimen comes from a study of blood T cell repertoires in COVID-19 (dated by TCRdb to the early 2020s). With respect to the entire study: Samples from collaborators originated in the United States, Italy and Spain and spanned both the acute and convalescent phases of COVID-19. The material from the prospective study consisted of cDNA or gDNA derived from T cells, B-cell-depleted T cells, or PBMCs. Deeply sampled blood TCRbeta repertoires from subjects exposed to, actively infected with, or recovered from COVID-19 were included in the dataset. A freely available public database, intended as a resource for researchers studying the immune response to SARS-CoV-2, is where the repertoires were released. Samples were obtained from the ongoing ImmuneRACE study (first 160 participants) and from about 1,300 subjects provided by 6 global collaborators. A de-identified subject ID, COVID-19 status, age in years and sex were almost always included in the sample metadata. HLA class I and class II types, where available, came from metadata supplied by the sample provider rather than from assay-based typing.

Participants in the prospective study were enrolled through a virtual design, were aged about 18 to 89 years, and lived in about 25 United States geographic areas. In the prospective study, cohorts were assigned on the basis of participant-reported clinical history obtained from a screening survey and a study questionnaire. ImmuneRACE Cohort 3 recovered participants were defined by two consecutive negative NP/OP PCR tests, healthcare professional clearance, or symptom resolution. Mobile phlebotomists in the prospective study collected whole blood, serum and a nasopharyngeal or oropharyngeal swab from every participant. Participants in the prospective study had the option to provide additional blood draws and questionnaires over an approximately 2-month period. Prospective study blood samples were shipped either frozen or at room temperature before DNA extraction. The immunoSEQ Assay, a bias-controlled multiplex PCR, was used to amplify TCRbeta CDR3 regions from genomic DNA. The published analysis was carried out like this. The number of nucleated cells in each sample was estimated by amplification of reference gene primers within the assay. To quantify the absolute abundance of each unique TCRbeta CDR3 rearrangement, sequence reads were collapsed and filtered. For each sample, productive Simpson clonality was calculated as the square root of Simpson's diversity index across productive rearrangements. TCRdb mirrors the immuneACCESS table, restricted to in-frame sequences. Some clones are absent from its copies; in checked studies, under half trace to an unresolved V gene, and the reason for the others is unknown. From that table come the V and J calls and clone size; the DNA was used to work out D and trimming. Here the sample has hundreds of thousands of clones; about nine tenths occur a single time. Jointly, the top ten make up 2% to 3% of the sample.

The full study reports these points: How much clinical and demographic metadata was included differed by source and by participant, and the metadata was provided uncurated.

Including cysteine and phenylalanine, the CDR3 has 18 amino acids. The kept DNA is CDR3 alone, 54 bases in frame from the first base. The germline V end is reduced by 4 bases and the J end by 0 bases; junction bases left unmatched: 11. From a lookup of the germline V gene, CDR1 and CDR2 are MGHRA and YSYEKL. Sequencing used PBMCs or T cells enriched from blood (not recorded which). The rearranged chain carries TRBV4-1 and TRBJ1-4; the junction holds 7 bases that match TRBD1. The receptor was derived from a man in his sixties who had recovered from COVID-19. The DNA reads TGCGCCAGCAGCCCGGGACAGACTTCACCTTCAACTAATGAAAAACTGTTTTTT. Translated, this is CASSPGQTSPSTNEKLFF.